The 7 T cell receptor beta chains in this list originate from one sample, sequenced in a study of blood T cells in healthy people across ages. The second PCR ran roughly 6 to 11 cycles with a sample-barcoded 5' primer and J-beta primers. One entry per CDR3 protein results from TCRdb running MiXCR on the 5' RACE reads. This sample carries around 1.7 million distinct CDR3 sequences, roughly 30% of them seen once, and the ten largest clones take 7% to 9%. Sequencing was performed on blood. Receptors originate from a woman in her twenties or thirties in good health.

The gene calls are TRBV9 and TRBJ1-1, with D unclear. The germline V gene encodes CDR1 SGDLS and CDR2 YYNGEE. The CDR3 consists of 15 residues. The V gene lost 4 bases and the J gene lost 1 base, with 14 bases spanning the gap. The CDR3 nucleotides are TGTGCCAGCAGCCCTCGGGCTTTCTCGAACACTGAAGCTTTCTTT. Its protein is CASSPRAFSNTEAFF.

The gene calls are TRBV29-1 and TRBJ1-1, with D possibly TRBD1 on 6 matching bases. Germline V CDR1 and CDR2: SQVTM, ANQGSEA. CDR3 length equals 15 residues. Trimming stripped 6 bases from V and 6 bases from J, with 23 bases between. For the CDR3, the DNA is TGCAGCGTGGACGGACAGCTAAACAATTTCGCTGAAGCTTTCTTT. It encodes CSVDGQLNNFAEAFF.

The chain joins TRBV7-2 to TRBJ2-1; a possible D gene is TRBD2 (5 bases). The CDR3 has 14 residues. The V end was cut by 5 bases, the J end by 1 base, with 9 bases between. Germline CDR1 reads SGHTA; CDR2 reads FQGNSA. The CDR3 here is CASSQDFSYNEQFF. Written as DNA, the CDR3 is TGTGCCAGCAGCCAGGACTTTTCCTACAATGAGCAGTTCTTC.

For this clonotype: A single base separates this from a much larger clone, so it may be a read error. This sequence joins TRBV5-1 and TRBJ2-1, with D perhaps matching TRBD1 (7 bases). The germline V gene encodes CDR1 SGHRS and CDR2 YFSETQ. The CDR3 has 14 amino acids. V was pared by 4 bases and J by 2 bases, with 10 bases between. CDR3 DNA: TGCGCCAGCAGCGCGGGACAGACCTACAATGAGCAGTTCTTC. Protein sequence: CASSAGQTYNEQFF.

The J gene is TRBJ2-2, the V gene TRBV29-1; 8 bases align to TRBD1. The V segment lost 6 bases and the J segment 3 bases; nucleotides outside the gene matches: 9. CDR1 and CDR2 (germline): SQVTM, ANQGSEA. The CDR3 is 15 residues long. The CDR3 DNA reads TGCAGCGTGAAGACAGGGGTTCTAGACACCGGGGAGCTGTTTTTT. Its translation: CSVKTGVLDTGELFF.

This clonotype was observed many times. The chain carries TRBV7-2 and TRBJ2-7; 7 bases fit TRBD2. The ends lost 4 bases at V and 4 bases at J; junction bases unmatched: 10. The length of the CDR3 is 15 residues. Looked up from germline, CDR1 is SGHTA and CDR2 is FQGNSA. The chain's CDR3 is CASSSFESGGYEQYF. CDR3 nucleotides: TGTGCCAGCAGCTCCTTCGAGTCGGGAGGATACGAGCAGTACTTC.

The chain carries TRBV5-5 and TRBJ1-1; maybe TRBD1 (5 bases). The ends were cut back, 3 bases at V and 7 bases at J, with 25 bases in the middle. Germline V lookup: CDR1 SGHKS, CDR2 YYEKEE (reference sequence). This CDR3 is built from 17 residues. CDR3 sequence reads: CASSWDGEGLDYGEAFF. The CDR3 DNA reads TGTGCCAGCAGCTGGGACGGGGAAGGACTAGATTATGGTGAAGCTTTCTTT.